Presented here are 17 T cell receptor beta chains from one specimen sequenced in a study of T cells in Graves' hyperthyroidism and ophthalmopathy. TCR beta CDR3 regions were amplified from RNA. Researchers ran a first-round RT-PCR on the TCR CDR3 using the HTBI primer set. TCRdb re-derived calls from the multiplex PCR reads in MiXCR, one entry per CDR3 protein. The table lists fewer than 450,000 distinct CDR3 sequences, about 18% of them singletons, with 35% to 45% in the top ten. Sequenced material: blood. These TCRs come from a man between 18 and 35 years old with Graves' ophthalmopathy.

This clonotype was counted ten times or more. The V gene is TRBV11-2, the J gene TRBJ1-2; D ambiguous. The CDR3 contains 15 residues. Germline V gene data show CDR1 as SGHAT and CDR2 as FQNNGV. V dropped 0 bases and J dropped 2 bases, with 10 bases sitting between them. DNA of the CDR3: TGTGCCAGCAGCTTAGAGTACGGCCTAAACTATGGCTACACCTTC. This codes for CASSLEYGLNYGYTF.

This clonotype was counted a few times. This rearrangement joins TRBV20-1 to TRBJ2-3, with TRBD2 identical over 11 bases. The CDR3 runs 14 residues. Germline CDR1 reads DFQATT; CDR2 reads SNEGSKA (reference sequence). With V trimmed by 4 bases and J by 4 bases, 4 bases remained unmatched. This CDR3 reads CSATLTSGADTQYF. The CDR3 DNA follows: TGCAGTGCTACGCTGACTAGCGGGGCAGATACGCAGTATTTT.

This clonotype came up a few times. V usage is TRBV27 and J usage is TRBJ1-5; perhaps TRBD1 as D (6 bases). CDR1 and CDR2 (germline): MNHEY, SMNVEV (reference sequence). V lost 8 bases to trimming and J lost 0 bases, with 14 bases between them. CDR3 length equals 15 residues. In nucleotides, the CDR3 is TGTGCCAGCGCCTGGGACAACTATAGCAATCAGCCCCAGCATTTT. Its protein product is CASAWDNYSNQPQHF.

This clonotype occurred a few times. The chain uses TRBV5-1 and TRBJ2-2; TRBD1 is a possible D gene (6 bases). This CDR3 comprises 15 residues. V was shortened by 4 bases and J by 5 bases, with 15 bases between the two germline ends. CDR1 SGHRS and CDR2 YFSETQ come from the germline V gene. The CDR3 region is CASSPGTRGTGELFF. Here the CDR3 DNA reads TGCGCCAGCAGCCCAGGGACGAGGGGGACCGGGGAGCTGTTTTTT.

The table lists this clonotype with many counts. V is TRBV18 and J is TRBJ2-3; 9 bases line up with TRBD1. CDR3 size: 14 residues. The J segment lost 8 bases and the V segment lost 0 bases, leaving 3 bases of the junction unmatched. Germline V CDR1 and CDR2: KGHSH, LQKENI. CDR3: CASSPPRQGGTQYF. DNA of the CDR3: TGTGCCAGCTCACCACCAAGACAGGGGGGTACGCAGTATTTT.

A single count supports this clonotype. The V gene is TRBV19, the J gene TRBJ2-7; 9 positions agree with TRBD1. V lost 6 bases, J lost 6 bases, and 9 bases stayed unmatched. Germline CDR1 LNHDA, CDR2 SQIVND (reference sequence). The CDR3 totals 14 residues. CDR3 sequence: CASSKGQGLREQYF. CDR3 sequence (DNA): TGTGCCAGTAGCAAGGGACAGGGACTACGCGAGCAGTACTTC.

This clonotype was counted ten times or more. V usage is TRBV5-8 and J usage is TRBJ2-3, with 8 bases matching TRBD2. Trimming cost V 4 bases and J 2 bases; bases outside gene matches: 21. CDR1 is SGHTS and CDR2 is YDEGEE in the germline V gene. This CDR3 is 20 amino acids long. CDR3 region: CASSLAPQRERVSVTDTQYF. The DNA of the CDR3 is TGTGCCAGCAGCCTGGCACCCCAGCGGGAGCGAGTGTCGGTCACAGATACGCAGTATTTT.

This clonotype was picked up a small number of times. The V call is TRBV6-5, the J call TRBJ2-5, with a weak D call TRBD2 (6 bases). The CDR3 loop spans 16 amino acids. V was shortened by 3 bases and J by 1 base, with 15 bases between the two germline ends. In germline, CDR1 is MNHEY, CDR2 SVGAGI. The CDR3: CASSYEAGSLQETQYF. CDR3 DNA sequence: TGTGCCAGCAGTTATGAGGCGGGGAGCCTCCAAGAGACCCAGTACTTC.

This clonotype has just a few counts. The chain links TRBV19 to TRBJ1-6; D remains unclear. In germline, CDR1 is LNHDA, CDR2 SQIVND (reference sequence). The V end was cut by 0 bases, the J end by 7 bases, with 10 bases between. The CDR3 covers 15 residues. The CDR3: CASSIDVPTNSPLHF. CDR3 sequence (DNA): TGTGCCAGTAGTATAGACGTTCCGACCAATTCACCCCTCCACTTT.

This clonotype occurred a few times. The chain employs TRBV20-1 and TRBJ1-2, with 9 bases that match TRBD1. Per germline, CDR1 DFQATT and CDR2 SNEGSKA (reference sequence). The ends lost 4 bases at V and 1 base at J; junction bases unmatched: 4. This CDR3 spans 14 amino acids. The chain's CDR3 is CSAIPGQGNYGYTF. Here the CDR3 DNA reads TGCAGTGCTATCCCGGGACAGGGTAACTATGGCTACACCTTC.

The CDR3 is CSAPRGNTIYF. The CDR3 DNA reads as TGCAGTGCCCCCAGGGGAAACACCATATATTTT. V usage is TRBV20-1 and J usage is TRBJ1-3; no firm D call. The CDR3 runs to 11 residues. V was shortened by 6 bases and J by 4 bases, with 7 bases between the two germline ends. Germline V gene data show CDR1 as DFQATT and CDR2 as SNEGSKA (reference sequence).

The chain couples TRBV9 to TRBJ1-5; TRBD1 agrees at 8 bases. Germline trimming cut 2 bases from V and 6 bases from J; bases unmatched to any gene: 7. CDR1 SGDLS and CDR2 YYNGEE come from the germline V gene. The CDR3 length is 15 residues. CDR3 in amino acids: CASSVAGGSGQPQHF. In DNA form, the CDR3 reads TGTGCCAGCAGCGTTGCAGGGGGCTCGGGTCAGCCCCAGCATTTT.

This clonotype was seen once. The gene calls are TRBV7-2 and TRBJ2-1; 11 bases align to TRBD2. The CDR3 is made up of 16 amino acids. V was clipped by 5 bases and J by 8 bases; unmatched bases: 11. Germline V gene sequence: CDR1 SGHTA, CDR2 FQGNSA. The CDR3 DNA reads TGTGCCAGCAGCCGCAGACTAGCGGGGAAGATGGATGAGCAGTTCTTC. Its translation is CASSRRLAGKMDEQFF.

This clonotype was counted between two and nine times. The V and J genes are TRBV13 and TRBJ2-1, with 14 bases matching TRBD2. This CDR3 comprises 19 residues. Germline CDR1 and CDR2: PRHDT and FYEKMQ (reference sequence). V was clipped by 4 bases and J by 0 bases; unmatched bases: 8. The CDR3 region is CASSSRTSGGHYSYNEQFF. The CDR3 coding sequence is TGTGCCAGCAGCTCCCGGACTAGCGGGGGGCATTACTCCTACAATGAGCAGTTCTTC.

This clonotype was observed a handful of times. CDR3 in DNA: TGTGCCAGCAGCCTCTCCGTACTGGTAGCGGGGACCGGGGAGCTGTTTTTT. Amino acids: CASSLSVLVAGTGELFF. V gene TRBV3-1 combines with J gene TRBJ2-2; 8 bases agree with TRBD2. The V and J ends lost 4 bases and 5 bases, in that order; junction bases with no gene match: 12. In germline, CDR1 is LGHDT, CDR2 YNNKEL (reference sequence). The CDR3 runs 17 residues.

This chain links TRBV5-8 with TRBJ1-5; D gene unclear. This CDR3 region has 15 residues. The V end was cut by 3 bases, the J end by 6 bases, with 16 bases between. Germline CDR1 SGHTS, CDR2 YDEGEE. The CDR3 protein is CASSSFKGLSQPQHF. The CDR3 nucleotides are TGTGCCAGCAGCTCTTTTAAAGGTCTGAGTCAGCCCCAGCATTTT.

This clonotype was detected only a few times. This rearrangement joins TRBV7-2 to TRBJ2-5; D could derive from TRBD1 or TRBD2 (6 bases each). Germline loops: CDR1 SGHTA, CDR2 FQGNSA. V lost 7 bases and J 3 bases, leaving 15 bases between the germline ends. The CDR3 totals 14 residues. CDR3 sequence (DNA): TGTGCCAGCACCCAAGGGGGGCATGAAGAGACCCAGTACTTC. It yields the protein CASTQGGHEETQYF.